A selection of T cell receptor beta chains follows, all from one sample in a study of blood T cells in healthy people across ages. A single record per CDR3 protein comes from TCRdb applying MiXCR to the 5' RACE reads. The sample lists around 870,000 distinct CDR3 sequences, around 28% seen once, with 17% in the top ten. The material sequenced was blood. The receptors shown here come from a woman at least 80 years old in good health. The CDR3 runs from the conserved cysteine through the conserved F or W. Fields, in order: V gene, J gene, D gene, clone size, CDR3 DNA, CDR3 protein. The D gene is left open where the match is weak. Only some rows state a clone size, as once, few, many or a class for expanded clones.

V: TRBV6-1
J: TRBJ2-7
D: NA
size: NA
DNA: TGTGCCAGCAGGGTCGTGGCTGCATACGAGCAGTACTTC
CDR3: CASRVVAAYEQYF

V: TRBV6-2/TRBV6-3
J: TRBJ1-2
D: NA
size: many
DNA: TGTGCCAGCAGCAACAGGGTCTACGGCTACACCTTC
CDR3: CASSNRVYGYTF

V: TRBV6-5
J: TRBJ2-6
D: NA
size: NA
DNA: TGTGCCAGCAGTTACTACCCCCAGGGGACCAGCTCTGGGGCCAACGTCCTGACTTTC
CDR3: CASSYYPQGTSSGANVLTF

V: TRBV4-3
J: TRBJ2-1
D: NA
size: many
DNA: TGCGCCAGCAGCCAGGACTTGACCTGGAATGAGCAGTTCTTC
CDR3: CASSQDLTWNEQFF

V: TRBV3-1
J: TRBJ1-3
D: NA
size: few
DNA: TGTGCCAGCAGCCAAGCTTCCGGGGCCAGCTCTGGAAACACCATATATTTT
CDR3: CASSQASGASSGNTIYF

V: TRBV6-6
J: TRBJ1-2
D: NA
size: many
DNA: TGTGCCAGCAGCCTGTACGACTATGGCTACACCTTC
CDR3: CASSLYDYGYTF

V: TRBV7-2
J: TRBJ1-2
D: NA
size: NA
DNA: TGTGCCAGCAGCCCGACGGCCCAGGGTTACAAAAACTATGGCTACACCTTC
CDR3: CASSPTAQGYKNYGYTF

V: TRBV5-1
J: TRBJ1-6
D: NA
size: many
DNA: TGCGCCAGCAGCCCCGGAGGCAGTTCCAATTCACCCCTCCACTTT
CDR3: CASSPGGSSNSPLHF

V: TRBV5-5
J: TRBJ2-4
D: NA
size: many
DNA: TGTGCCAGCAGCTTGCGTAGTCTGGCAGGGGGGAACATTCAGTACTTC
CDR3: CASSLRSLAGGNIQYF

V: TRBV6-1
J: TRBJ2-5
D: NA
size: many
DNA: TGTGCCAGCAGCGCGTTCCGGGACGGTGGGCAAGAGACCCAGTACTTC
CDR3: CASSAFRDGGQETQYF

V: TRBV5-4
J: TRBJ1-1
D: TRBD1
size: NA
DNA: TGTGCCAGCAGCTTCCTAGACAGGGCAGGCACTGAAGCTTTCTTT
CDR3: CASSFLDRAGTEAFF

V: TRBV6-6
J: TRBJ1-5
D: NA
size: many
DNA: TGTGCCACGGGACTTTCTCATCCCGATCAGCCCCAGCATTTT
CDR3: CATGLSHPDQPQHF

V: TRBV7-2
J: TRBJ2-1
D: TRBD2
size: many
DNA: TGTGCCAGCAGCTCGAAGCGGGGGGGCTCCCCTCACAATGAGCAGTTCTTC
CDR3: CASSSKRGGSPHNEQFF

V: TRBV30
J: TRBJ2-7
D: TRBD1
size: NA
DNA: TGTGCCTGGAGTCTACAGGGGGTCTGGGAATACGAGCAGTACTTC
CDR3: CAWSLQGVWEYEQYF

V: TRBV20-1
J: TRBJ2-2
D: TRBD2
size: NA
DNA: TGCAGTGCTAGACAGCTAGGACTAGCGGGGCGCACCGGGGAGCTGTTTTTT
CDR3: CSARQLGLAGRTGELFF

V: TRBV14
J: TRBJ1-6
D: TRBD1
size: few
DNA: TGTGCCAGCAGCCAAACCGGGACAGGGGTTTCACCCCTCCACTTT
CDR3: CASSQTGTGVSPLHF

V: TRBV20-1
J: TRBJ2-1
D: TRBD2
size: many
DNA: TGCAGTGCTAAACTTTCTAGCGGGGGGGTTTTTTCCTACAATGAGCAGTTCTTC
CDR3: CSAKLSSGGVFSYNEQFF

V: TRBV27
J: TRBJ1-1
D: NA
size: NA
DNA: TGTGCCAGCAGTCCCCGCGGTAAGGGTTACATGAACACTGAAGCTTTCTTT
CDR3: CASSPRGKGYMNTEAFF

V: TRBV6-2/TRBV6-3
J: TRBJ2-7
D: TRBD2
size: many
DNA: TGTGCCAGCAGTCGGAGCGGGGGGAGCTCCTACGAGCAGTACTTC
CDR3: CASSRSGGSSYEQYF

V: TRBV7-2
J: TRBJ1-6
D: NA
size: once
DNA: TGTGCCAGCAGCCCACTCGACAGGAATTCACCCCTCCACTTT
CDR3: CASSPLDRNSPLHF

V: TRBV7-2
J: TRBJ2-3
D: TRBD2
size: NA
DNA: TGTGCCAGCACCCTAGCGGGAAGGCCCCGCACGCAGTATTTT
CDR3: CASTLAGRPRTQYF

V: TRBV12-3/TRBV12-4
J: TRBJ1-2
D: NA
size: few
DNA: TGTGCCAGCAGTCTCCGGACAGTCGTCTATGGCTACACCTTC
CDR3: CASSLRTVVYGYTF

V: TRBV5-1
J: TRBJ2-3
D: NA
size: many
DNA: TGCGCCAGCAGCTTGTTCGAGGCAGATACGCAGTATTTT
CDR3: CASSLFEADTQYF

V: TRBV6-2/TRBV6-3
J: TRBJ1-1
D: NA
size: NA
DNA: TGTGCCAGCAGTTGGGACGATATTAGCACTGAAGCTTTCTTT
CDR3: CASSWDDISTEAFF

V: TRBV11-2
J: TRBJ1-6
D: NA
size: NA
DNA: TGTGCCAGCAGCTTCGGGCTCAATCATAATTCACCCCTCCACTTT
CDR3: CASSFGLNHNSPLHF

V: TRBV19
J: TRBJ1-2
D: NA
size: NA
DNA: TGTGCCAGCACAGGGATTAGGGCTAACTATGGCTACACCTTC
CDR3: CASTGIRANYGYTF

V: TRBV10-3
J: TRBJ2-1
D: NA
size: NA
DNA: TGTGCCATCAGTGAGTCGAGGGGGAGCTCCTACAATGAGCAGTTCTTC
CDR3: CAISESRGSSYNEQFF

V: TRBV24-1
J: TRBJ2-3
D: NA
size: few
DNA: TGTGCCACCAGGCGGGGACAAACGCAGTATTTT
CDR3: CATRRGQTQYF

V: TRBV7-2
J: TRBJ1-4
D: TRBD1
size: many
DNA: TGTGCCAGCAGCCCCGTTGGGACAGGGGAAGAAAAACTGTTTTTT
CDR3: CASSPVGTGEEKLFF

V: TRBV6-5
J: TRBJ2-5
D: TRBD1
size: many
DNA: TGTGCCAGCAGTTACCCGACGACAGGGGAGCAGTACTTC
CDR3: CASSYPTTGEQYF

V: TRBV2
J: TRBJ1-1
D: NA
size: NA
DNA: TGTGCCAGCAGTGAACAGGGCCCCTCCTACACTGAAGCTTTCTTT
CDR3: CASSEQGPSYTEAFF

V: TRBV29-1
J: TRBJ2-7
D: TRBD1
size: NA
DNA: TGCAGCGTTCGGACAGGGATAACCTACGAGCAGTACTTC
CDR3: CSVRTGITYEQYF

V: TRBV7-9
J: TRBJ2-4
D: NA
size: many
DNA: TGTGCCAGCAGCTCTCCCGGGACACCAAGAGGAAACATTCAGTACTTC
CDR3: CASSSPGTPRGNIQYF

V: TRBV27
J: TRBJ1-4
D: TRBD1
size: NA
DNA: TGTGCCAGCAGCCTAACAGGGGGCCCTAATGAAAAACTGTTTTTT
CDR3: CASSLTGGPNEKLFF

V: TRBV6-2/TRBV6-3
J: TRBJ2-3
D: TRBD2
size: once
DNA: TGTGCCAGCGCACTAGCGGGGACAGATACGCAGTATTTT
CDR3: CASALAGTDTQYF

V: TRBV6-2/TRBV6-3
J: TRBJ1-5
D: NA
size: NA
DNA: TGTGCCCCGGTAGTTAGCAATCAGCCCCAGCATTTT
CDR3: CAPVVSNQPQHF

V: TRBV4-3
J: TRBJ2-2
D: TRBD2
size: few
DNA: TGCGCCAGCAGCCAAGATATGCGGGGGGGAAACACCGGGGAGCTGTTTTTT
CDR3: CASSQDMRGGNTGELFF

V: TRBV12-3/TRBV12-4
J: TRBJ1-5
D: NA
size: few
DNA: TGTGCCAGCAGTCTCGGGGGGAAGGGCTATAGCAATCAGCCCCAGCATTTT
CDR3: CASSLGGKGYSNQPQHF

V: TRBV4-3
J: TRBJ1-2
D: NA
size: many
DNA: TGCGCCAGCAGCCAAGGAATGGGGTCCGCCCCCGGCTACACCTTC
CDR3: CASSQGMGSAPGYTF

V: TRBV12-3/TRBV12-4
J: TRBJ2-1
D: TRBD2
size: many
DNA: TGTGCCAGCAGGCTAAGCGGGGGAGTTTTAAATGAGCAGTTCTTC
CDR3: CASRLSGGVLNEQFF

V: TRBV3-1
J: TRBJ2-3
D: NA
size: NA
DNA: TGTGCCAGCAGCCGGACGGCAGCAGATACGCAGTATTTT
CDR3: CASSRTAADTQYF

V: TRBV29-1
J: TRBJ2-2
D: NA
size: few
DNA: TGCAGCGCTACGGGACTCCAGTCGGCCGGGGAGCTGTTTTTT
CDR3: CSATGLQSAGELFF

V: TRBV7-2
J: TRBJ2-7
D: TRBD1
size: once
DNA: TGTGCCAGCAGCTTGATCACAGGGGTGTCCTACGAGCAGTACTTC
CDR3: CASSLITGVSYEQYF

V: TRBV15
J: TRBJ2-3
D: NA
size: NA
DNA: TGTGCCACCAGCAATCAGGGAGGAGATACGCAGTATTTT
CDR3: CATSNQGGDTQYF

V: TRBV29-1
J: TRBJ2-3
D: NA
size: NA
DNA: TGCAGCGGGGGGGGACAGTCCATATCGACGCAGTATTTT
CDR3: CSGGGQSISTQYF

V: TRBV5-5
J: TRBJ2-7
D: NA
size: many
DNA: TGTGCCAGCAGCTTGGGAGGGGCCATCTACGAGCAGTACTTC
CDR3: CASSLGGAIYEQYF